The 31 T cell receptor beta chains below all came from one sample that was sequenced in a study of patients and donors after allogeneic stem cell transplantation. TCRdb ran MiXCR on the RT-PCR reads and lists one entry per CDR3 protein. The sample lists some 960,000 distinct CDR3 sequences, 15% to 20% occurring once. The sample was blood, either unsorted or a sorted T cell fraction (not recorded which). These receptors were obtained from a human donor who was either an allogeneic HSCT recipient or a stem cell or donor lymphocyte infusion donor (not recorded which). It is not recorded whose cells these are; they may come from a transplant donor.

This sequence joins TRBV7-2 and TRBJ2-3; D gene unclear. The ends were cut back, 3 bases at V and 10 bases at J, with 17 bases in the middle. The CDR3 contains 14 residues. Germline V CDR1 and CDR2: SGHTA, FQGNSA. The CDR3 coding sequence is TGTGCCAGCAGCTTTGGCCCCGTGGGTCAAGCGCAGTATTTT. Protein sequence: CASSFGPVGQAQYF.

The chain recombines TRBV6-1 with TRBJ1-5; D possibly corresponds to TRBD1 (5 bases). V lost 8 bases to trimming and J lost 7 bases, with 18 bases between them. In germline, CDR1 is MNHNS, CDR2 SASEGT. The CDR3 is 14 residues long. CDR3 nucleotide sequence: TGTGCCAGCTACACTGGGGGAGGGAGGCAGCCCCAGCATTTT. The encoded protein is CASYTGGGRQPQHF.

The chain employs TRBV27 and TRBJ1-1, with D unresolved. CDR1 and CDR2 from the germline V gene are MNHEY and SMNVEV (reference sequence). There are 15 residues in the CDR3. Trimming took 0 bases from V and 1 from J, leaving 9 bases between them. Written as DNA, the CDR3 is TGTGCCAGCAGTTTATCGGAGAGAGCGAACACTGAAGCTTTCTTT. Translated, it gives CASSLSERANTEAFF.

This clonotype was counted at least ten times. The gene calls are TRBV15 and TRBJ2-7; 10 bases are a match to TRBD2. V lost 3 bases, J lost 3 bases, and 5 bases stayed unmatched. The CDR3 totals 15 residues. Germline V gives CDR1 LNHNV, CDR2 YYDKDF (reference sequence). CDR3 in DNA: TGTGCCACCAGCAGCTCAGCGGGAGGGATCTACGAGCAGTACTTC. Protein: CATSSSAGGIYEQYF. Drawing the rest from reference TRBV15 and TRBJ2-7, the complete variable domain is DAMVIQNPRYQVTQFGKPVTLSCSQTLNHNVMYWYQQKSSQAPKLLFHYYDKDFNNEADTPDNFQSRRPNTSFCFLDIRSPGLGDTAMYLCATSSSAGGIYEQYFGPGTRLTVT.

In its sample, this clonotype was seen many times. The V call is TRBV18, the J call TRBJ2-7, with D hard to call. Germline lookup yields CDR1 KGHSH and CDR2 LQKENI. V lost 2 bases to trimming and J lost 3 bases, with 11 bases between them. The CDR3 has 14 residues. CDR3 bases: TGTGCCAGCTCACCATATGTCCCTCACTACGAGCAGTACTTC. Its protein product is CASSPYVPHYEQYF.

The rearrangement joins TRBV5-6 to TRBJ1-1; D is perhaps TRBD1 (6 bases). Germline V CDR1 and CDR2: SGHDT, YYEEEE. The V end lost 0 bases, the J end lost 6 bases, and 15 bases lay between the germline ends. The length of the CDR3 is 15 residues. CDR3 sequence: CASSLAEVGGAEAFF. DNA for the CDR3: TGTGCCAGCAGCTTGGCCGAAGTAGGGGGGGCTGAAGCTTTCTTT.

CDR3 nucleotides: TGCGCCAGCAGCCGTACGGAGAGCTCCTACAATGAGCAGTTCTTC. This translates into CASSRTESSYNEQFF. The chain carries TRBV4-3 and TRBJ2-1; unclear D gene. Trimming cost V 4 bases and J 0 bases, with 10 bases left between them. Germline V gene lookup returns CDR1 LGHNA and CDR2 YSLEER. The CDR3 sequence is 15 residues long.

V and J are TRBV7-9 and TRBJ1-2; D is ambiguous. Between the trimmed V and J ends, which lost 4 bases and 8 bases, there was a span of 23 bases. The CDR3 is 16 residues long. Germline-derived CDR1 and CDR2 are SEHNR and FQNEAQ (reference sequence). The CDR3 sequence is CASSSNGGWLGGGYTF. The CDR3 DNA is TGTGCCAGCAGCTCTAACGGCGGCTGGCTAGGTGGAGGCTACACCTTC.

The chain recombines TRBV24-1 with TRBJ2-2; TRBD1 matches at 7 bases. Unmatched junction bases numbered 6, after V lost 4 bases and J lost 2 bases. The CDR3 is 16 amino acids. The germline V gene has CDR1 KGHDR and CDR2 SFDVKD. The CDR3 DNA reads as TGTGCCACCAGTGACCCCGACAGGGAAAACACCGGGGAGCTGTTTTTT. It encodes CATSDPDRENTGELFF.

This clonotype was recorded many times. The chain links TRBV12-3 or TRBV12-4 to TRBJ1-5, with D maybe TRBD1 (6 bases). There are 14 residues in the CDR3. Trimming took 3 bases from V and 7 from J, leaving 13 bases between them. The chain's CDR3 is CASSFYRVGQPQHF. CDR3 DNA: TGTGCCAGCAGTTTTTACAGGGTGGGCCAGCCCCAGCATTTT.

This clonotype showed up just a few times. The chain is built from TRBV20-1 and TRBJ2-7, with D perhaps matching TRBD2 (5 bases). This CDR3 region has 16 residues. Germline V lookup: CDR1 DFQATT, CDR2 SNEGSKA (reference sequence). V lost 0 bases and J 3 bases, leaving 18 bases between the germline ends. CDR3 coding DNA: TGCAGTGCTAGAGATCTCAGGAAGGGTGGACTCTACGAGCAGTACTTC. It translates to CSARDLRKGGLYEQYF.

The chain uses TRBV29-1 and TRBJ2-7; TRBD1 aligns across 11 bases. CDR3 length: 15 residues. Germline lookup yields CDR1 SQVTM and CDR2 ANQGSEA. V trimming: 1 base; J trimming: 4 bases; junction bases outside the gene matches: 6. The CDR3 loop reads CSVEGGDRGYYEQYF. CDR3 DNA sequence: TGCAGCGTTGAAGGGGGGGACAGGGGGTATTACGAGCAGTACTTC.

V and J are TRBV7-9 and TRBJ2-5, with D unclear. The germline V gene has CDR1 SEHNR and CDR2 FQNEAQ (reference sequence). This CDR3 region has 13 residues. V dropped 4 bases and J dropped 1 base, with 7 bases sitting between them. The CDR3 coding sequence is TGTGCCAGCAGCTCTCACTCCCAAGAGACCCAGTACTTC. It is translated as CASSSHSQETQYF.

DNA of the CDR3: TGCAGTGCTAGAGATTCGGGGGGGGGAGCTTTCTTT. Translating gives CSARDSGGGAFF. The chain joins TRBV20-1 to TRBJ1-1; D is possibly TRBD1 (5 bases). This CDR3 region has 12 residues. Germline CDR1 DFQATT, CDR2 SNEGSKA (reference sequence). V lost 0 bases and J lost 10, with 12 bases in between.

This clonotype has a handful of counts. The rearrangement links TRBV2 to TRBJ1-5; D is ambiguous. Trimming stripped 0 bases from V and 12 bases from J, with 9 bases between. Germline assignment: CDR1 SNHLY and CDR2 FYNNEI. The CDR3 covers 12 residues. The CDR3 DNA reads TGTGCCAGCAGTGAAGCGGCTCGTTACCAGCATTTT. It is translated as CASSEAARYQHF.

This clonotype was seen only a few times. The CDR3 here is CSASFINEQYF. The CDR3 DNA reads TGCAGTGCTAGTTTCATAAACGAGCAGTACTTC. The chain carries TRBV20-1 and TRBJ2-7; D remains unclear. CDR1 is DFQATT and CDR2 is SNEGSKA in the germline V gene (reference sequence). V shed 3 bases and J shed 5 bases, with 8 bases lying between them. This CDR3 has 11 amino acids.

There are a few counts of this clonotype. The chain joins TRBV7-9 to TRBJ2-3, with TRBD2 identical over 8 bases. Germline V lookup: CDR1 SEHNR, CDR2 FQNEAQ (reference sequence). V shed 2 bases and J 1 base; nucleotides not matched to a gene: 2. This CDR3 region has 15 residues. CDR3 protein: CASSLMRGGTDTQYF. The CDR3 region has the DNA TGTGCCAGCAGCTTAATGCGGGGGGGCACAGATACGCAGTATTTT. The full variable domain, its missing parts supplied by reference TRBV7-9 and TRBJ2-3, is DTGVSQNPRHKITKRGQNVTFRCDPISEHNRLYWYRQTLGQGPEFLTYFQNEAQLEKSRLLSDRFSAERPKGSFSTLEIQRTEQGDSAMYLCASSLMRGGTDTQYFGPGTRLTVL.

This clonotype was recorded at least ten times. The CDR3 DNA reads as TGTGCCAGCAGCTTAGAGGGGTTTAATGAAAAACTGTTTTTT. Amino acids: CASSLEGFNEKLFF. The chain has TRBV7-8 and TRBJ1-4; maybe TRBD1 (5 bases). With 1 base removed from V and 4 bases from J, the gap between germline ends came to 7 bases. This CDR3 is built from 14 residues. Looked up from germline, CDR1 is SGHVS and CDR2 is FQNEAQ. The complete variable domain, with remaining parts taken from reference TRBV7-8 and TRBJ1-4, reads GAGVSQSPRYKVAKRGQDVALRCDPISGHVSLFWYQQALGQGPEFLTYFQNEAQLDKSGLPSDRFFAERPEGSVSTLKIQRTQQEDSAVYLCASSLEGFNEKLFFGSGTQLSVL.

The CDR3 protein is CASSLLGNLGYTF. In DNA form, the CDR3 reads TGTGCCAGCAGCTTGTTGGGCAATCTTGGCTACACCTTC. The V call is TRBV5-5, the J call TRBJ1-2; D gene unclear. This CDR3 spans 13 amino acids. Trimming left V 1 base short and J 7 bases short, with 11 bases between. CDR1 SGHKS and CDR2 YYEKEE come from the germline V gene (reference sequence).

This chain uses TRBV6-1 with TRBJ2-7, with TRBD1 matching over 9 bases. Trimming cost V 6 bases and J 2 bases; bases outside gene matches: 8. CDR3 size: 15 residues. CDR1 and CDR2 from the germline V gene are MNHNS and SASEGT. This CDR3 reads CASSHRRDRAYEQYF. CDR3 nucleotides: TGTGCCAGCAGCCACCGCCGGGACAGGGCCTACGAGCAGTACTTC.

The chain employs TRBV2 and TRBJ1-5; D is unresolved. V was clipped by 4 bases and J by 2 bases, with 9 bases between them. The germline gives CDR1 SNHLY, CDR2 FYNNEI. CDR3 length equals 14 residues. The CDR3 DNA follows: TGTGCCAGCAGTGGGTCAAGGGGCAATCAGCCCCAGCATTTT. This gives the protein CASSGSRGNQPQHF. The full variable domain, in which reference TRBV2 and TRBJ1-5 provide the parts outside the CDR3, is EPEVTQTPSHQVTQMGQEVILRCVPISNHLYFYWYRQILGQKVEFLVSFYNNEISEKSEIFDDQFSVERPDGSNFTLKIRSTKLEDSAMYFCASSGSRGNQPQHFGDGTRLSIL.

J is TRBJ2-2 and V is TRBV5-5; no reliable D call. Trimming left V 6 bases short and J 8 bases short, with 23 bases between. CDR1 and CDR2 (germline): SGHKS, YYEKEE (reference sequence). The CDR3 extends over 16 amino acids. DNA for the CDR3: TGTGCCAGCATATCAATACCTACTTACACGACGGGGGAGCTGTTTTTT. This sequence encodes CASISIPTYTTGELFF.

The chain uses TRBV27 and TRBJ2-7, with 14 positions matching TRBD2. V dropped 2 bases and J dropped 5; count of bases not matched to a gene: 8. The CDR3 covers 17 residues. Germline loops: CDR1 MNHEY, CDR2 SMNVEV (reference sequence). CDR3 protein: CASSLESTGLAGDEQYF. The DNA for the CDR3 is TGTGCCAGCAGTTTAGAAAGCACGGGACTAGCGGGGGACGAGCAGTACTTC.

This clonotype was seen only a few times. The CDR3 nucleotides are TGCAGCGTTCTCAGGGGATTAGGAGAAAAACTGTTTTTT. It is translated as CSVLRGLGEKLFF. This chain connects TRBV29-1 to TRBJ1-4; D possibly corresponds to TRBD1 (6 bases). The CDR3 runs 13 residues. V was cut by 5 bases and J by 8 bases, with 15 bases left in between. The germline V gene encodes CDR1 SQVTM and CDR2 ANQGSEA.

This clonotype was picked up many times. CDR3 protein: CAERITWRTNYGYTF. DNA of the CDR3: TGTGCCGAAAGGATAACATGGAGAACCAACTATGGCTACACCTTC. This chain joins TRBV5-6 and TRBJ1-2; D unresolved. V lost 10 bases to trimming and J lost 2 bases, with 21 bases between them. The CDR3 has 15 amino acids. Germline CDR1 SGHDT, CDR2 YYEEEE. The variable domain in full, with the rest retrieved from reference TRBV5-6 and TRBJ1-2, is DAGVTQSPTHLIKTRGQQVTLRCSPKSGHDTVSWYQQALGQGPQFIFQYYEEEERQRGNFPDRFSGHQFPNYSSELNVNALLLGDSALYLCAERITWRTNYGYTFGSGTRLTVV.

This clonotype came up a few times. This chain joins TRBV6-1 and TRBJ1-6; D gene ambiguous. CDR3 size: 14 residues. Germline lookup yields CDR1 MNHNS and CDR2 SASEGT. The germline V and J ends were trimmed by 10 bases and 8 bases, with 18 bases remaining between them. The CDR3 region is CATTRREIDSPLHF. Here the CDR3 DNA reads TGTGCCACCACCCGGAGGGAGATAGATTCACCCCTCCACTTT.

This clonotype was seen more than once but under ten times. The chain combines TRBV5-1 with TRBJ2-7; D could derive from TRBD1 or TRBD2 (5 bases each). Germline V lookup: CDR1 SGHRS, CDR2 YFSETQ. Trimming left V 3 bases short and J 3 bases short, with 19 bases between. The length of the CDR3 is 16 residues. The DNA of the CDR3 is TGCGCCAGCAGCTCAACCCGGGACCCCGACTACTACGAGCAGTACTTC. Protein: CASSSTRDPDYYEQYF.

This clonotype was seen only a few times. This chain uses TRBV20-1 with TRBJ2-1; 8 bases fit TRBD2. The germline gives CDR1 DFQATT, CDR2 SNEGSKA (reference sequence). The CDR3 spans 12 residues. The CDR3 protein is CSYPRGGTEQFF. DNA for the CDR3: TGCAGCTATCCCCGGGGGGGAACTGAGCAGTTCTTC.

The CDR3 region has the DNA TGCAGTGCAGCCGGGACAGGGGATAAGCTCAAAAAACTGTTTTTT. Translation: CSAAGTGDKLKKLFF. The chain has TRBV20-1 and TRBJ1-4; 10 positions agree with TRBD1. The ends lost 6 bases at V and 9 bases at J; junction bases unmatched: 13. This CDR3 region has 15 residues. Germline V gives CDR1 DFQATT, CDR2 SNEGSKA (reference sequence).

There are many counts of this clonotype. V gene TRBV12-3 or TRBV12-4 combines with J gene TRBJ2-1, with D possibly being TRBD1 or TRBD2 (5 bases each). Between the trimmed V and J ends, which lost 6 bases and 11 bases, there was a span of 14 bases. The CDR3 length is 12 residues. CDR3 nucleotide sequence: TGTGCCAGCAGACCCCGGGACGGGCAGCAGTTCTTC. It yields the protein CASRPRDGQQFF.

This clonotype was recorded a few times. V gene TRBV12-3 or TRBV12-4 combines with J gene TRBJ2-3; 11 nucleotides match TRBD2. The V and J ends lost 4 bases and 1 base, in that order; junction bases with no gene match: 7. This CDR3 contains 17 residues. The CDR3 DNA follows: TGTGCCAGCAGTTCGCCTCTAGCGGGGGGTGGCACAGATACGCAGTATTTT. This encodes CASSSPLAGGGTDTQYF.